This T cell receptor (beta chain) was observed in a study of shared clonotypes between healthy human individuals. Background on the study: A couple of women and a few men aged 18 to 49 made up the donors. There were three CD4 naive, three CD4 memory, two CD8 naive and one CD8 memory plates per donor.

Naive CD8 cells, CD45RO-negative and positively selected for CCR7, excluded terminally differentiated effector memory CD45RA+ cells. Notes on this clone: The target antigen is unknown.

Broader study findings: Some naive CD4 clonotypes, roughly 5%, turned up in common across several donors.

The method was immunoSEQ multiplex PCR; TCRdb's version includes in-frame clones alone and lacks a portion of them. Altogether hundreds of thousands of clones are present, approximately 95% being singletons, with the ten largest covering about 0.11%. The germline CDR1 and CDR2 sequences are MDHEN and SYDVKM. The CDR3 length is 13 residues. With V trimmed by 5 bases and J by 9 bases, 5 bases remained unmatched. The clonotype originates from a woman aged 30 to 39 in good health. This chain connects TRBV28 to TRBJ2-1; 9 bases line up with TRBD2. The material sequenced was naive CD8+ T cells sorted from blood. The CDR3 DNA reads as TGTGCCAGCAGTCCCCAGGGACTAGCTGAGCAGTTCTTC. It codes for CASSPQGLAEQFF.